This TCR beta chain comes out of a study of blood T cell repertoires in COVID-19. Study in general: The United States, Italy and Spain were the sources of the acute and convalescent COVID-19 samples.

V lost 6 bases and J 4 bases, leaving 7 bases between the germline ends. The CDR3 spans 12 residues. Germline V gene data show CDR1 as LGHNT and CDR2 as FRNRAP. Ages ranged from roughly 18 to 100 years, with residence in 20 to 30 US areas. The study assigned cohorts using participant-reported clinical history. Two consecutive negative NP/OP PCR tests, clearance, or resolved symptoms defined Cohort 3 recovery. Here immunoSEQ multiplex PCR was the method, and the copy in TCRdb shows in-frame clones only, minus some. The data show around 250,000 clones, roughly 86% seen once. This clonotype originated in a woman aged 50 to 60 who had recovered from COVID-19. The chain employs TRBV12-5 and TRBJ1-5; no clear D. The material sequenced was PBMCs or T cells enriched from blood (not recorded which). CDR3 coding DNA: TGTGCTAGTGGAATCAATAATCAGCCCCAGCATTTT. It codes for CASGINNQPQHF.